Each of the 3 T cell receptor beta chains below was sequenced from the same sample in a study of memory CD4+ T cells and cytomegalovirus serostatus. The sort gate was single viable CD3+CD4+CD8-CD45RO+ cells for memory CD4+ T cells. Some clones are missing from TCRdb's copy, which holds only in-frame ones; the method was immunoSEQ multiplex PCR. The repertoire holds tens of thousands of clones, with around 77% as singletons. Sequenced: memory CD4+ T cells from blood. The origin of the receptors is an adult in good health and CMV-seronegative.

This chain joins TRBV30 and TRBJ2-7; 10 nucleotides agree with TRBD1. Germline CDR1 reads GTSNPN; CDR2 reads SVGIG (reference sequence). V was pared by 4 bases and J by 6 bases, with 6 bases of the junction left unmatched. This CDR3 region has 13 residues. This chain's CDR3 is CAWTRRDRGEQYF. The DNA for the CDR3 is TGTGCCTGGACCAGGAGGGACAGGGGCGAGCAGTACTTC.

This chain links TRBV30 with TRBJ1-2; D is unclear. Per the germline V gene, CDR1 is GTSNPN and CDR2 is SVGIG (reference sequence). CDR3 length: 12 residues. The ends were cut back, 1 base at V and 8 bases at J, with 11 bases in the middle. Here the CDR3 DNA reads TGTGCCTGGAGTGGGGGAATGGGGGGCTACACCTTC. Protein product: CAWSGGMGGYTF.

The gene calls are TRBV19 and TRBJ1-1; D is ambiguous. Germline CDR1 and CDR2: LNHDA and SQIVND (reference sequence). The V and J ends lost 5 bases and 0 bases respectively, with 7 bases between them. The CDR3 covers 13 residues. The DNA of the CDR3 is TGTGCCAGTAGTCTTTTAATGAACACTGAAGCTTTCTTT. Amino acids: CASSLLMNTEAFF.